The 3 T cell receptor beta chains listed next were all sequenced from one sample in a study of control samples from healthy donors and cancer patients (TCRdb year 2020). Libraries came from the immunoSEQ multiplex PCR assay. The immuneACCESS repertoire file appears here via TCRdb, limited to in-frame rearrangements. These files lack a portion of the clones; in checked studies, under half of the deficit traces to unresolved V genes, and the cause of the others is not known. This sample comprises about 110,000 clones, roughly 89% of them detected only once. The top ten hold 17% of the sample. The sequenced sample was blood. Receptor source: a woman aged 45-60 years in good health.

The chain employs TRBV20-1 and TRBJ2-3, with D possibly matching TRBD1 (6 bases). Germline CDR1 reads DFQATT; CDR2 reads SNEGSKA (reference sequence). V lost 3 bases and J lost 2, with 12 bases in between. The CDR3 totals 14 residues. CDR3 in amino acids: CSASKGDLTDTQYF. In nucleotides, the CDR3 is TGCAGTGCTAGTAAGGGGGATCTCACAGATACGCAGTATTTT.

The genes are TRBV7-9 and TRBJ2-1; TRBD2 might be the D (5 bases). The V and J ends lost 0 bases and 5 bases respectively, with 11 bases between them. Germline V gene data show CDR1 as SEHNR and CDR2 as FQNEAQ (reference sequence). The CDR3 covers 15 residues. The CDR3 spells CASSLAGVRHNEQFF. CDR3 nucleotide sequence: TGTGCCAGCAGCTTAGCGGGAGTAAGGCACAATGAGCAGTTCTTC.

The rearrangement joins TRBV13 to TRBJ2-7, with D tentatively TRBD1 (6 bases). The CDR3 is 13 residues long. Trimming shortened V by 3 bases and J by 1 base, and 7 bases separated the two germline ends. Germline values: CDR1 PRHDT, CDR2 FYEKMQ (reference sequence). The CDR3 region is CASSFDRSYEQYF. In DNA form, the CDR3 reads TGTGCCAGCAGCTTCGACAGGTCCTACGAGCAGTACTTC.